These T cell receptor beta chains were read from a single sample in a study of shared clonotypes between healthy human individuals. Method: immunoSEQ multiplex PCR; TCRdb's copy keeps in-frame clones and lacks some. The table lists about 980,000 clones, roughly 72% of them singletons, with around 1.5% in the top ten. Sequencing used memory CD4+ T cells sorted from blood. These receptors were taken from a man aged 18 to 29 in good health. The CDR3 runs from the conserved cysteine through the conserved F or W. A D gene is named only where the DNA matches it firmly. Only some rows state a clone size, as once, few, many or a class for expanded clones.

CDR3 protein: CAIGVASQGNWYTF
CDR3 DNA: TGTGCCATCGGGGTGGCGTCCCAGGGGAATTGGTACACCTTC
CDR3 length: 14
clone size: once
D gene: NA
J gene: TRBJ1-2
V gene: TRBV10-3

CDR3 protein: CASSLGSESSYEQYF
CDR3 DNA: TGCGCCAGCAGCTTAGGTAGCGAGAGCTCCTACGAGCAGTACTTC
CDR3 length: 15
clone size: few
D gene: NA
J gene: TRBJ2-7
V gene: TRBV5-1

CDR3 protein: CSVKLDSGNYGYTF
CDR3 DNA: TGCAGCGTCAAGCTGGACAGTGGTAACTATGGCTACACCTTC
CDR3 length: 14
clone size: NA
D gene: NA
J gene: TRBJ1-2
V gene: TRBV29-1

CDR3 protein: CASGLGGQGKWETQYF
CDR3 DNA: TGTGCTAGTGGTTTGGGAGGACAGGGAAAGTGGGAGACCCAGTACTTC
CDR3 length: 16
clone size: once
D gene: TRBD1
J gene: TRBJ2-5
V gene: TRBV12-5

CDR3 protein: CASSGRTSSGWNEQFF
CDR3 DNA: TGTGCCAGCAGCGGGCGGACTAGCAGTGGGTGGAATGAGCAGTTCTTC
CDR3 length: 16
clone size: NA
D gene: TRBD2
J gene: TRBJ2-1
V gene: TRBV7-8

CDR3 protein: CASSIRELAYEQYF
CDR3 DNA: TGTGCCAGCAGCATCAGAGAATTGGCCTACGAGCAGTACTTC
CDR3 length: 14
clone size: NA
D gene: NA
J gene: TRBJ2-7
V gene: TRBV7-9

CDR3 protein: CASSFGADTQYF
CDR3 DNA: TGTGCCAGCAGCTTCGGTGCAGATACGCAGTATTTT
CDR3 length: 12
clone size: NA
D gene: NA
J gene: TRBJ2-3
V gene: TRBV11-3

CDR3 protein: CASSYSGGNTEAFF
CDR3 DNA: TGTGCCAGCAGTTACTCGGGGGGGAACACTGAAGCTTTCTTT
CDR3 length: 14
clone size: once
D gene: NA
J gene: TRBJ1-1
V gene: TRBV6-6

CDR3 protein: CASSPGLAASYNEQFF
CDR3 DNA: TGTGCCAGCAGCCCGGGACTAGCGGCTTCCTACAATGAGCAGTTCTTC
CDR3 length: 16
clone size: NA
D gene: TRBD2
J gene: TRBJ2-1
V gene: TRBV5-6

CDR3 protein: CASSDWRGGQPQHF
CDR3 DNA: TGTGCCAGCAGTGACTGGAGGGGGGGTCAGCCCCAGCATTTT
CDR3 length: 14
clone size: NA
D gene: NA
J gene: TRBJ1-5
V gene: TRBV6-5

CDR3 protein: CASSGTSGSNEQFF
CDR3 DNA: TGTGCCAGCAGTGGGACTAGCGGGAGCAATGAGCAGTTCTTC
CDR3 length: 14
clone size: once
D gene: TRBD2
J gene: TRBJ2-1
V gene: TRBV6-4

CDR3 protein: CASSGRGGTETQYF
CDR3 DNA: TGTGCCAGCAGCGGGCGGGGGGGCACGGAGACCCAGTACTTC
CDR3 length: 14
clone size: NA
D gene: TRBD2
J gene: TRBJ2-5
V gene: TRBV28

CDR3 protein: CASSSPPAGGGELFF
CDR3 DNA: TGTGCCAGCAGCTCCCCTCCAGCGGGGGGCGGGGAGCTGTTTTTT
CDR3 length: 15
clone size: once
D gene: TRBD2
J gene: TRBJ2-2
V gene: TRBV6-5

CDR3 protein: CASSIDQGSNYGYTF
CDR3 DNA: TGTGCCAGTAGTATAGATCAGGGAAGCAACTATGGCTACACCTTC
CDR3 length: 15
clone size: NA
D gene: NA
J gene: TRBJ1-2
V gene: TRBV19

CDR3 protein: CASSVEVRWDTQYF
CDR3 DNA: TGTGCCAGCAGCGTAGAGGTTAGGTGGGATACGCAGTATTTT
CDR3 length: 14
clone size: NA
D gene: NA
J gene: TRBJ2-3
V gene: TRBV9

CDR3 protein: CASSPSGGGTDTQYF
CDR3 DNA: TGTGCCAGCAGTCCAAGCGGGGGAGGCACAGATACGCAGTATTTT
CDR3 length: 15
clone size: NA
D gene: TRBD2
J gene: TRBJ2-3
V gene: TRBV5-4

CDR3 protein: CASNNDRFNEKLFF
CDR3 DNA: TGTGCCAGCAATAACGACAGATTCAATGAAAAACTGTTTTTT
CDR3 length: 14
clone size: few
D gene: NA
J gene: TRBJ1-4
V gene: TRBV6-5

CDR3 protein: CASSPGAGSSYEQYF
CDR3 DNA: TGTGCCAGCAGCCCGGGGGCAGGGTCCTCCTACGAGCAGTACTTC
CDR3 length: 15
clone size: NA
D gene: NA
J gene: TRBJ2-7
V gene: TRBV7-2

CDR3 protein: CASSFRADTQYF
CDR3 DNA: TGTGCCAGCAGCTTCCGAGCGGATACGCAGTATTTT
CDR3 length: 12
clone size: NA
D gene: NA
J gene: TRBJ2-3
V gene: TRBV5-4

CDR3 protein: CAINQASGNTIYF
CDR3 DNA: TGTGCCATCAACCAGGCCTCTGGAAACACCATATATTTT
CDR3 length: 13
clone size: NA
D gene: NA
J gene: TRBJ1-3
V gene: TRBV10-3

CDR3 protein: CASSFRGGELFF
CDR3 DNA: TGTGCCAGCAGCTTCAGGGGCGGGGAGCTGTTTTTT
CDR3 length: 12
clone size: NA
D gene: NA
J gene: TRBJ2-2
V gene: TRBV7-9

CDR3 protein: CASGVGSGYTF
CDR3 DNA: TGTGCCAGCGGGGTGGGGAGTGGCTACACCTTC
CDR3 length: 11
clone size: NA
D gene: NA
J gene: TRBJ1-2
V gene: TRBV7-8

CDR3 protein: CASSLTSGGLTDTQYF
CDR3 DNA: TGTGCCAGCAGCTTAACGAGCGGGGGGCTCACAGATACGCAGTATTTT
CDR3 length: 16
clone size: NA
D gene: TRBD2
J gene: TRBJ2-3
V gene: TRBV7-3

CDR3 protein: CASSLGYTGELFF
CDR3 DNA: TGTGCCAGCAGTTTAGGGTACACCGGGGAGCTGTTTTTT
CDR3 length: 13
clone size: NA
D gene: NA
J gene: TRBJ2-2
V gene: TRBV28

CDR3 protein: CASSPLGRPQYF
CDR3 DNA: TGTGCCAGCAGCCCCCTCGGGAGGCCCCAGTACTTC
CDR3 length: 12
clone size: NA
D gene: TRBD2
J gene: TRBJ2-5
V gene: TRBV6-5

CDR3 protein: CASSLVAKDTQYF
CDR3 DNA: TGTGCCAGCAGCTTGGTCGCCAAAGATACGCAGTATTTT
CDR3 length: 13
clone size: few
D gene: NA
J gene: TRBJ2-3
V gene: TRBV5-6

CDR3 protein: CASRGQGGNYGYTF
CDR3 DNA: TGTGCCAGCAGGGGACAGGGGGGAAACTATGGCTACACCTTC
CDR3 length: 14
clone size: NA
D gene: TRBD1
J gene: TRBJ1-2
V gene: TRBV6-1

CDR3 protein: CASSPEGGLNFQGTQYF
CDR3 DNA: TGTGCCAGCAGCCCAGAGGGCGGACTCAATTTCCAGGGGACCCAGTACTTC
CDR3 length: 17
clone size: NA
D gene: NA
J gene: TRBJ2-5
V gene: TRBV7-9

CDR3 protein: CASSQVRTRGETQYF
CDR3 DNA: TGCGCCAGCAGCCAAGTCCGAACAAGGGGAGAGACCCAGTACTTC
CDR3 length: 15
clone size: NA
D gene: NA
J gene: TRBJ2-5
V gene: TRBV4-1

CDR3 protein: CASSPRTGGGYEQYF
CDR3 DNA: TGTGCCAGCAGCCCAAGGACAGGGGGCGGGTACGAGCAGTACTTC
CDR3 length: 15
clone size: few
D gene: TRBD1
J gene: TRBJ2-7
V gene: TRBV6-1

CDR3 protein: CASSVGTGYGEQYF
CDR3 DNA: TGTGCCAGCAGCGTCGGGACAGGGTACGGCGAGCAGTACTTC
CDR3 length: 14
clone size: NA
D gene: TRBD1
J gene: TRBJ2-7
V gene: TRBV13

CDR3 protein: CASSSTGTSVYEQYF
CDR3 DNA: TGTGCCAGCAGCTCCACCGGGACTAGCGTCTACGAGCAGTACTTC
CDR3 length: 15
clone size: NA
D gene: TRBD2
J gene: TRBJ2-7
V gene: TRBV11-2

CDR3 protein: CASSLAISTDGYTF
CDR3 DNA: TGTGCCAGCAGCTTGGCCATATCGACAGATGGCTACACCTTC
CDR3 length: 14
clone size: NA
D gene: NA
J gene: TRBJ1-2
V gene: TRBV5-5

CDR3 protein: CSVTPDFSTEAFF
CDR3 DNA: TGCAGCGTTACCCCAGATTTTAGCACTGAAGCTTTCTTT
CDR3 length: 13
clone size: few
D gene: NA
J gene: TRBJ1-1
V gene: TRBV29-1

CDR3 protein: CASSKAEGRVEGRGETQYF
CDR3 DNA: TGTGCCAGCAGCAAAGCTGAGGGACGAGTGGAGGGGCGCGGGGAGACCCAGTACTTC
CDR3 length: 19
clone size: NA
D gene: NA
J gene: TRBJ2-5
V gene: TRBV21-1